This TCR beta chain was sequenced in a study of hypomethylating agent response in myelodysplastic syndrome. Findings of the study overall: More novel clonotypes appeared in responders; more contracted clonotypes appeared in non-responders after treatment. After hypomethylating agent treatment, diversity and clonality showed no significant change, overall or by response.

With respect to this clone: The target antigen is unknown.

Data came from immunoSEQ multiplex PCR; TCRdb stores just in-frame clones and leaves some out. The table records fewer than 7,500 clones, 80% to 90% of them present only once. The length of the CDR3 is 14 residues. Germline V gene sequence: CDR1 LNHDA, CDR2 SQIVND (reference sequence). After removal of 10 bases from V and 1 base from J, the junction contained 3 bases not matched to a gene. This rearrangement joins TRBV19 to TRBJ2-2; 10 nucleotides align to TRBD1. The sequencing used bone marrow, collected before or after starting hypomethylating agent treatment for myelodysplastic syndrome (not recorded which). The TCR originated in a human donor with myelodysplastic syndrome. DNA of the CDR3: TGTGCCACTGGACAGGGGGGGAACACCGGGGAGCTGTTTTTT. It specifies CATGQGGNTGELFF.